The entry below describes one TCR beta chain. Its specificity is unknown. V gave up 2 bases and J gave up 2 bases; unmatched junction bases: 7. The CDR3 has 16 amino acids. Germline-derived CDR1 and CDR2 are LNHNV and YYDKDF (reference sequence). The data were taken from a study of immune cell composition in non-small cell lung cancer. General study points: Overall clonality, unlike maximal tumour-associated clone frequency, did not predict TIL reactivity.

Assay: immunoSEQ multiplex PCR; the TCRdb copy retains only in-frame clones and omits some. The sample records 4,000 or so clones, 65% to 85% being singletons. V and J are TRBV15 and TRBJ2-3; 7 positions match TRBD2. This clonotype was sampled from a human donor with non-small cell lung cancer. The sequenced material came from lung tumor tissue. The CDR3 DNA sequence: TGTGCCACCAGCAGACCTGGGACTATGGACACAGATACGCAGTATTTT. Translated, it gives CATSRPGTMDTDTQYF.